These T cell receptor beta chains were read from a single sample in a study of radiation and T cells in renal cell carcinoma. Libraries were prepared by immunoSEQ multiplex PCR; TCRdb keeps only in-frame clonotypes and omits some of them. This sample has tens of thousands of clones, with roughly 80% found just once. Sequenced here: blood, sampled from a patient whose treatment included radiotherapy and nephrectomy. These receptor sequences come from a man in his 60s with renal cell carcinoma. CDR3s include the opening cysteine and the closing phenylalanine or tryptophan. Fields, in order: J gene, V gene, D gene, clone size, CDR3 protein. The D gene is left open where the match is weak. Clone size is stated in some rows and not others, as once, few, many or a class when expanded.

J gene: TRBJ1-1
V gene: TRBV10-3
D gene: TRBD1
clone size: -
CDR3 protein: CAISADRGRLDTEAFF

J gene: TRBJ1-5
V gene: TRBV6-5
D gene: -
clone size: -
CDR3 protein: CASSYGGINQPQHF

J gene: TRBJ2-1
V gene: TRBV5-4
D gene: -
clone size: -
CDR3 protein: CASSFTDYNEQFF

J gene: TRBJ1-2
V gene: TRBV5-6
D gene: -
clone size: once
CDR3 protein: CASSLTGTYYGYTF

J gene: TRBJ1-6
V gene: TRBV6-5
D gene: TRBD1
clone size: -
CDR3 protein: CASSTRTGDNSPLHF

J gene: TRBJ1-2
V gene: TRBV27
D gene: -
clone size: many
CDR3 protein: CASSPDIWYGYTF

J gene: TRBJ2-1
V gene: TRBV19
D gene: TRBD2
clone size: -
CDR3 protein: CASSISLAGSYNEQFF

J gene: TRBJ2-5
V gene: TRBV6-5
D gene: TRBD2
clone size: -
CDR3 protein: CASSSSGREETQYF

J gene: TRBJ2-5
V gene: TRBV7-2
D gene: TRBD2
clone size: few
CDR3 protein: CASSLFSGRQETQYF

J gene: TRBJ1-5
V gene: TRBV5-6
D gene: -
clone size: -
CDR3 protein: CASSLGTYSNQPQHF

J gene: TRBJ1-2
V gene: TRBV10-1
D gene: -
clone size: few
CDR3 protein: CASSESIPFPSYGYTF

J gene: TRBJ2-6
V gene: TRBV7-9
D gene: TRBD1
clone size: -
CDR3 protein: CASSFRTGGPTGANVLTF

J gene: TRBJ1-5
V gene: TRBV4-1
D gene: -
clone size: -
CDR3 protein: CASSQDIGQPQHF

J gene: TRBJ2-7
V gene: TRBV4-3
D gene: -
clone size: -
CDR3 protein: CASSQEMDDYEQYF

J gene: TRBJ1-6
V gene: TRBV11-2
D gene: TRBD1
clone size: -
CDR3 protein: CASSLTGYYNSPLHF

J gene: TRBJ1-1
V gene: TRBV7-9
D gene: -
clone size: -
CDR3 protein: CASSLAPTEAFF

J gene: TRBJ1-5
V gene: TRBV5-1
D gene: -
clone size: few
CDR3 protein: CASSVSGGNQPQHF

J gene: TRBJ2-2
V gene: TRBV4-3
D gene: TRBD1
clone size: -
CDR3 protein: CASSHPGTGQTGELFF

J gene: TRBJ2-1
V gene: TRBV5-1
D gene: TRBD2
clone size: -
CDR3 protein: CASSPRRREDGMKQFF

J gene: TRBJ2-3
V gene: TRBV25-1
D gene: TRBD2
clone size: -
CDR3 protein: CASSGTRTTDTQYF

J gene: TRBJ1-2
V gene: TRBV6-5
D gene: -
clone size: -
CDR3 protein: CASSYSGGTYGYTF

J gene: TRBJ1-2
V gene: TRBV5-6
D gene: -
clone size: once
CDR3 protein: CASGSATRIYGYTF

J gene: TRBJ2-4
V gene: TRBV6-1
D gene: TRBD1
clone size: -
CDR3 protein: CASSEFRADRSTSLAKNIQYF

J gene: TRBJ2-7
V gene: TRBV7-9
D gene: TRBD1
clone size: medium-sized
CDR3 protein: CASSLTGIEYEQYF

J gene: TRBJ2-7
V gene: TRBV29-1
D gene: TRBD1
clone size: -
CDR3 protein: CSVGQGAPREQYF

J gene: TRBJ1-3
V gene: TRBV7-2
D gene: -
clone size: -
CDR3 protein: CASSPRQEDTIYF

J gene: TRBJ1-2
V gene: TRBV18
D gene: TRBD1
clone size: -
CDR3 protein: CASSPIPADRGLGGYTF

J gene: TRBJ1-3
V gene: TRBV5-6
D gene: TRBD1
clone size: -
CDR3 protein: CASSTTGNTIYF

J gene: TRBJ1-5
V gene: TRBV9
D gene: -
clone size: once
CDR3 protein: CASSVDWRDQPQHF

J gene: TRBJ2-7
V gene: TRBV19
D gene: -
clone size: -
CDR3 protein: CASSLWGPDRVESYEQYF

J gene: TRBJ2-1
V gene: TRBV5-1
D gene: TRBD2
clone size: once
CDR3 protein: CASSFGLEIDEQFF

J gene: TRBJ2-7
V gene: TRBV5-1
D gene: TRBD2
clone size: -
CDR3 protein: CASKGTSGLTYEQYF

J gene: TRBJ2-1
V gene: TRBV19
D gene: -
clone size: -
CDR3 protein: CASSTGKSSYNEQFF

J gene: TRBJ1-6
V gene: TRBV6-6
D gene: -
clone size: -
CDR3 protein: CASSLDGYSPLHF

J gene: TRBJ1-1
V gene: TRBV4-3
D gene: -
clone size: few
CDR3 protein: CASSQGRAGTEAFF

J gene: TRBJ2-4
V gene: TRBV1
D gene: -
clone size: -
CDR3 protein: CTSSPVRGLAGAEDIQYF

J gene: TRBJ2-1
V gene: TRBV2
D gene: TRBD2
clone size: -
CDR3 protein: CASSIKLAGGYEQFF

J gene: TRBJ1-3
V gene: TRBV2
D gene: TRBD1
clone size: large
CDR3 protein: CASRQGVENTIYF

J gene: TRBJ2-7
V gene: TRBV6-5
D gene: -
clone size: -
CDR3 protein: CASSYLGEQYF

J gene: TRBJ1-6
V gene: TRBV7-2
D gene: -
clone size: -
CDR3 protein: CASSLFGGGSVNSPLHF

J gene: TRBJ2-5
V gene: TRBV5-1
D gene: -
clone size: -
CDR3 protein: CASSLAWGWETQYF

J gene: TRBJ1-4
V gene: TRBV19
D gene: -
clone size: -
CDR3 protein: CASSLQTNEKLFF

J gene: TRBJ2-1
V gene: TRBV2
D gene: TRBD2
clone size: -
CDR3 protein: CASSSLSGRDNEQFF

J gene: TRBJ1-1
V gene: TRBV1
D gene: -
clone size: few
CDR3 protein: CTSQGRTKNTEAFF

J gene: TRBJ1-3
V gene: TRBV4-1
D gene: -
clone size: once
CDR3 protein: CASSQEVGNTIYF

J gene: TRBJ2-1
V gene: TRBV19
D gene: -
clone size: few
CDR3 protein: CASSIESGLFNEQFF